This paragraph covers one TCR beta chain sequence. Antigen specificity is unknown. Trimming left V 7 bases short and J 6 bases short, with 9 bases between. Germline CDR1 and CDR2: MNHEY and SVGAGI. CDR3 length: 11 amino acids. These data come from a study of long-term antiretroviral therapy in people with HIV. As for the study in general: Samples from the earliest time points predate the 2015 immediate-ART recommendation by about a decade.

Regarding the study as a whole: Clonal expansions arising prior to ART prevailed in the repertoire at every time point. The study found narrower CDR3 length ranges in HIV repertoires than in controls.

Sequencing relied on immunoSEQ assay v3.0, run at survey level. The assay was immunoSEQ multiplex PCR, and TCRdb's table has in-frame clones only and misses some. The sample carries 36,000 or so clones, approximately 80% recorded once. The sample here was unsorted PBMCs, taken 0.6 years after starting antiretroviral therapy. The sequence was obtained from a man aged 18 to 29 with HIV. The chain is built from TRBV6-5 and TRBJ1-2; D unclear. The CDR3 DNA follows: TGTGCCAGCACTGTATCCGATGGCTACACCTTC. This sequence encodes CASTVSDGYTF.